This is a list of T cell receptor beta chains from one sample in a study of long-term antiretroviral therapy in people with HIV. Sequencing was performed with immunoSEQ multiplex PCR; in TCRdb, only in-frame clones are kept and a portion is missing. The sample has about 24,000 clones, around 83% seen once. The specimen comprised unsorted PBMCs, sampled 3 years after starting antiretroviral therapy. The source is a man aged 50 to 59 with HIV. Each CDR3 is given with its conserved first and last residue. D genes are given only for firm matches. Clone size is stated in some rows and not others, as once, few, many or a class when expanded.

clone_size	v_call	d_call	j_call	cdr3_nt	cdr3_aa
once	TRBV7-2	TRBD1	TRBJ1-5	TGTGCCAGCAGCCACCGGACAGGGTTCAGCGGCAATCAGCCCCAGCATTTT	CASSHRTGFSGNQPQHF
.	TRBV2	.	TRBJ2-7	TGTGCCAGCAGTGAAGAGGGACACACCACCTACGAGCAGTACTTC	CASSEEGHTTYEQYF
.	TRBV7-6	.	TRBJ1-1	TGTGCCAGCAGCTTCGGCGGGGTGAACACTGAAGCTTTCTTT	CASSFGGVNTEAFF
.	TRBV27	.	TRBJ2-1	TGTGCCAGCAGTTTGTGGGAGACCGGGAATGAGCAGTTCTTC	CASSLWETGNEQFF
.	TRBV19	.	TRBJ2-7	TGTGCCAGTAGCCGCCGTGAGGGGGCGGGGTACTCCTACGAGCAGTACTTC	CASSRREGAGYSYEQYF
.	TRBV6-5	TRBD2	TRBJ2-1	TGTGCCAGCAGTTACTCGGGCGGGAGTCGGAATGAGCAGTTCTTC	CASSYSGGSRNEQFF
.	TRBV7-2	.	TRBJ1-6	TGTGCCAGCAGCTCGATCCCCGCCGACAGGAGGCAGGGTTCACCCCTCCACTTT	CASSSIPADRRQGSPLHF
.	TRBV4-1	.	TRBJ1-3	TGCGCCAGCAGCCAAGATCTCTCCAGGAAGAGCTCTGGAAACACCATATATTTT	CASSQDLSRKSSGNTIYF
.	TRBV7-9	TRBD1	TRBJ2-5	TGTGCCAGCAGCCGCCGGACAGGTCAAGAGACCCAGTACTTC	CASSRRTGQETQYF
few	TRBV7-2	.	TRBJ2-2	TGTGCCAGCAGCTCCCGACCGTACTTGAACACCGGGGAGCTGTTTTTT	CASSSRPYLNTGELFF
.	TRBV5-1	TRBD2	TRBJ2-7	TGCGCCAGCAGCTCCTTCCCGGGGACTAGCGGGAAATACTCCTACGAGCAGTACTTC	CASSSFPGTSGKYSYEQYF
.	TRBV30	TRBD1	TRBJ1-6	TGTGCCTGGAGTCTCACAGGGGGGTCTTCACCCCTCCACTTT	CAWSLTGGSSPLHF
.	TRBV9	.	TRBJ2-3	TGTGCCAGCAGCTACGGAGGGCGGAGCACAGATACGCAGTATTTT	CASSYGGRSTDTQYF
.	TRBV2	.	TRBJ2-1	TGTGCCAGCTGGACAGCTTCTGAGCAGTTCTTC	CASWTASEQFF
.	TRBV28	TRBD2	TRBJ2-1	TGTGCCAGCAGTTCGCTACTAGCGGGAGAATGGAATGAGCAGTTCTTC	CASSSLLAGEWNEQFF
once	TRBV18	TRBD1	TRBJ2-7	TGTGCCAGCTCACCTCGGACAGGGGGCTACGAGCAGTACTTC	CASSPRTGGYEQYF
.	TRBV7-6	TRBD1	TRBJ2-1	TGTGCCAGCAGCCCTACAGGGGGCCCCTACAATGAGCAGTTCTTC	CASSPTGGPYNEQFF
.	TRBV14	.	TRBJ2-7	TGTGCCAGCAGCCAAGAAAGGGCAACCTCCGCCTACGAGCAGTACTTC	CASSQERATSAYEQYF
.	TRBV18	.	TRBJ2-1	TGTGCCAGCTCACTTCAGGCGGGGTTCTCCTACAATGAGCAGTTCTTC	CASSLQAGFSYNEQFF
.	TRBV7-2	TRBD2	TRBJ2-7	TGTGCCAGCAGCCGACTAGCGGGATCCTACGAGCAGTACTTC	CASSRLAGSYEQYF
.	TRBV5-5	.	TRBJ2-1	TGTGCCAGCAGCCTGGCGGGTTTTGAGCAGTTCTTC	CASSLAGFEQFF
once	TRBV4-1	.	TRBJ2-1	TGCGCCAGCAGCCAAGATAGCCCGAGGAAGTTCTTC	CASSQDSPRKFF
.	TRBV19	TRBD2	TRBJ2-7	TGTGCCACACGGGGACTAGCGAATTACGAGCAGTACTTC	CATRGLANYEQYF
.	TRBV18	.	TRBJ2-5	TGTGCCAGCTCACCAATGGACAGAAGCTTGGAGACCCAGTACTTC	CASSPMDRSLETQYF
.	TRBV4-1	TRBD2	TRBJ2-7	TGCGCCAGCAGCCAAGATAGGATGTCGGCGGGAGGGTTAGAGCAGTACTTC	CASSQDRMSAGGLEQYF
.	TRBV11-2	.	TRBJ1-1	TGTGCCAGCAGCTTGAGGGGGACGGGGGTGGGAGCTTTCTTT	CASSLRGTGVGAFF
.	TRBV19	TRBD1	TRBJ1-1	TGTGCCAGTAGTCGAGACAGGGGATATTCTGAAGCTTTCTTT	CASSRDRGYSEAFF
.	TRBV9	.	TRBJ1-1	TGTGCCAGCAGCGTAAGGGAAGGGACGAGGACTGAAGCTTTCTTT	CASSVREGTRTEAFF
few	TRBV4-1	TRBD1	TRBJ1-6	TGCGCCAGCAGCCAATCCGGGACAGGGGATAATTCACCCCTCCACTTT	CASSQSGTGDNSPLHF
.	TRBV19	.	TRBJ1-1	TGTGCCAGTAGTCCCAGGGGTTTAATATCCGCTGAAGCTTTCTTT	CASSPRGLISAEAFF
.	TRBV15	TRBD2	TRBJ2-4	TGTGCCACCAGCAGTTCCGGGACTAGCGGCGTACTAGCCAAAAACATTCAGTACTTC	CATSSSGTSGVLAKNIQYF
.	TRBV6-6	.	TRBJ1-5	TGTGCCAGCAGCTATTCCGGACTGCATAGCAATCAGCCCCAGCATTTT	CASSYSGLHSNQPQHF
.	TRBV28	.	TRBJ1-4	TGTGCCAGCAGTTTTGCCCCTGAGGGGCGGGATGAAAAACTGTTTTTT	CASSFAPEGRDEKLFF
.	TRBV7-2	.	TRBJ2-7	TGTGCCAGCAGTCCCGATAGGGGGTTCTACGAGCAGTACTTC	CASSPDRGFYEQYF
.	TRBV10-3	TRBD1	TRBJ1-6	TGTGCCATCAGCGGCAGGGGGGAAGGCGATAATTCACCCCTCCACTTT	CAISGRGEGDNSPLHF
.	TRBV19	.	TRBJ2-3	TGTGCCAGTAGTATCGATTCGGGGGGCGCAGATACGCAGTATTTT	CASSIDSGGADTQYF
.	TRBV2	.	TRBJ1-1	TGTGCCAGCAAATCCGAAGGGGTAACGGCCGTGGGATTCTTT	CASKSEGVTAVGFF
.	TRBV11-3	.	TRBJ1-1	TGTGCCAGCAGCTCTTGGGGAGGGCATGGCACTGAAGCTTTCTTT	CASSSWGGHGTEAFF
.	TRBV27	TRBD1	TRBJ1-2	TGTGCCAGCAGTTCCGGGACAGGGGGCAACTATGGCTACACCTTC	CASSSGTGGNYGYTF
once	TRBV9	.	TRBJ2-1	TGTGCCAGCAGCGTAGATCTTATAGAGCAGTTCTTC	CASSVDLIEQFF
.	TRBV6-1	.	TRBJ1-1	TGTGCCAGCAGTGTCGGTCCTTTCTCGGGCACTGAAGCTTTCTTT	CASSVGPFSGTEAFF
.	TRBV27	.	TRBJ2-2	TGTGCCAGCAGTTTCAGTGGAGGGGAGCTGTTTTTT	CASSFSGGELFF
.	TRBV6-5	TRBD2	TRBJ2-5	TGTGCCAGCAGAATAACGCGGGAGGGCCAAGAGACCCAGTACTTC	CASRITREGQETQYF
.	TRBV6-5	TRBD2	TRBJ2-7	TGTGCCAGCAGCCAGACTAGCGGCCCGAGGAGGCAGTACTTC	CASSQTSGPRRQYF
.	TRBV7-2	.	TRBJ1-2	TGTGCCAGCAGCTTAGACGGGACCGCCTCGGGGACCTTC	CASSLDGTASGTF
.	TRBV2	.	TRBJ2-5	TGTGCCAGCAGTGGTTCGCCAGGGGGGGAGACCCAGTACTTC	CASSGSPGGETQYF
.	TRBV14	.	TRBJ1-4	TGTGCCAGCAGCCAAGTGGGGGCGCGGGATGAAAAACTGTTTTTT	CASSQVGARDEKLFF
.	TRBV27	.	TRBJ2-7	TGTGCCAGCAGTTTATTTACTAGTTACGAGCAGTACTTC	CASSLFTSYEQYF
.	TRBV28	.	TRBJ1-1	TGTGCCAGCAGTGCTCTAGGTCATCTGGGCACTGAAGCTTTCTTT	CASSALGHLGTEAFF
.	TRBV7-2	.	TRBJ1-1	TGTGCCAGCAGCTCTAGGTGGGTTGGAGGGAACACTGAAGCTTTCTTT	CASSSRWVGGNTEAFF